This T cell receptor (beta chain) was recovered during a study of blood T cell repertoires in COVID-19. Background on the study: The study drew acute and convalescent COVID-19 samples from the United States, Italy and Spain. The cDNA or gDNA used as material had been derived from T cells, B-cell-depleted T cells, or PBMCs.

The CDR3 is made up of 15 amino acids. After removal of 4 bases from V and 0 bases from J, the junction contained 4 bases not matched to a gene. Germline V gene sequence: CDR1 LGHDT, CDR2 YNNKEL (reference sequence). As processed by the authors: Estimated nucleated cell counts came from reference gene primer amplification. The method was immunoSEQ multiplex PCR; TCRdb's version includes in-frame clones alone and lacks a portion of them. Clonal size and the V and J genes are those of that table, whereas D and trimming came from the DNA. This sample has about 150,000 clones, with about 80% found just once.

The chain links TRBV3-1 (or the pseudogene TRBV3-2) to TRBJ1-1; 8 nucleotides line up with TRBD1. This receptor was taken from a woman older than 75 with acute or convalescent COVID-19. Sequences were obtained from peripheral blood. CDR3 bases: TGTGCCAGCAGCCCCTGGACAGGGATGAACACTGAAGCTTTCTTT. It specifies CASSPWTGMNTEAFF.